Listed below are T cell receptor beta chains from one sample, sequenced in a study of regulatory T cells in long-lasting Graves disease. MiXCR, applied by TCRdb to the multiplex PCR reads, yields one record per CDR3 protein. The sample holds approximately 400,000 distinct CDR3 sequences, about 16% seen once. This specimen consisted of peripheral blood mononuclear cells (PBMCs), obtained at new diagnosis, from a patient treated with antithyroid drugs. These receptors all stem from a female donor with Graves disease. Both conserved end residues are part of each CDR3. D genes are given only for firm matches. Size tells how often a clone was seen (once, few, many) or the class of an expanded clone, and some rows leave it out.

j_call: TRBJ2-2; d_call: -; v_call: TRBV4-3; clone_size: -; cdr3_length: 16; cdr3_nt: TGCGCCAGCAGCCGGAGCCGGGACTCAACCACCGGGGAGCTGTTTTTT; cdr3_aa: CASSRSRDSTTGELFF
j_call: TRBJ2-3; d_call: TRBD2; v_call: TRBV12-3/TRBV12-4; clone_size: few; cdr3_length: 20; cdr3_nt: TGTGCCAGCAGTTTAGTGTCGGGACTAGTCGACAAAACTAGCACAGATACGCAGTATTTT; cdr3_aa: CASSLVSGLVDKTSTDTQYF
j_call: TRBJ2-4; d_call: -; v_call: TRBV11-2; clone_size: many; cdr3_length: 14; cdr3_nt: TGTGCCAGCAGCCAAGATCTGGGCAAAAACATTCAGTACTTC; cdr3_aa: CASSQDLGKNIQYF
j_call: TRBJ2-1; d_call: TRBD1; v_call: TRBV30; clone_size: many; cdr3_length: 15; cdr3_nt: TGTGCCCAGGCAACAGGGGCCGTCTCCTACAATGAGCAGTTCTTC; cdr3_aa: CAQATGAVSYNEQFF
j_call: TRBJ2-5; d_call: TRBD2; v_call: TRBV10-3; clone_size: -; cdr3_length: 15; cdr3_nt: TGTGCCACGCAGACTAGCGGGGGGGCCGTAGAGACCCAGTACTTC; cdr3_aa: CATQTSGGAVETQYF
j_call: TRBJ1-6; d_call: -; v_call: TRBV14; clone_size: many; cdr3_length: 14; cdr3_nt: TGTGCCAGCAGCCAAGACGTTGTCACATCACCCCTCCACTTT; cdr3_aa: CASSQDVVTSPLHF
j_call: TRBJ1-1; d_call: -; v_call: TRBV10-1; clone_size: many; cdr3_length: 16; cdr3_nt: TGCGCCAGCAGTGAATGGATTAGGGGGGCACAAACTGAAGCTTTCTTT; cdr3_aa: CASSEWIRGAQTEAFF
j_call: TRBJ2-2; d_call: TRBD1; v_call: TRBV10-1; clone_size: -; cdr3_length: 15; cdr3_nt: TGCGCCAGCAGTCCGGGGACAGGGGAGGCCGGGGAGCTGTCTTTT; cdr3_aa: CASSPGTGEAGELSF
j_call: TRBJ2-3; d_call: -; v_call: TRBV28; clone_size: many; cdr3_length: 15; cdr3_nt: TGTGCCAGCAGCCCTGGGCAGATTACATGGAATACGCAGTATTTT; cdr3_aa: CASSPGQITWNTQYF
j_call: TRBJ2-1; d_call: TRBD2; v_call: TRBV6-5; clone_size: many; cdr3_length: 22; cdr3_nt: TGTGCCAGCAGTTTGCGGACAGTCCGCATCTCCGGGACTAGCGATACCCTCAATGAGCAGTTCTTC; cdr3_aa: CASSLRTVRISGTSDTLNEQFF
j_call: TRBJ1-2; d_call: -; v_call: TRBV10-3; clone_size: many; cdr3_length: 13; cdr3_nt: TGTGCCATCACTTCTGGGGGTTACTATGGCTACACCTTC; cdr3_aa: CAITSGGYYGYTF
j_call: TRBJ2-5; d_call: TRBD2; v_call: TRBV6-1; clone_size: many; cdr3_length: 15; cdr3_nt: TGTGCCAGCAGTGTCGGTCTAGCGGGAGAAGAGACCCAGTACTTC; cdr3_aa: CASSVGLAGEETQYF
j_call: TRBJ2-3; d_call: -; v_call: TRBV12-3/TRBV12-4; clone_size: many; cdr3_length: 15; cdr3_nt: TGTGCCAGCCGAATTTGGGGGACGCGGACAGATACGCAGTATTTT; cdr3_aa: CASRIWGTRTDTQYF
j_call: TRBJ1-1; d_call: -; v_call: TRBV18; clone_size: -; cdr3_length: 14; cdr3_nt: TGTGCCAGCTCACCTACAACCATGAACACTGAAGCTTTCTTT; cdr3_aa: CASSPTTMNTEAFF
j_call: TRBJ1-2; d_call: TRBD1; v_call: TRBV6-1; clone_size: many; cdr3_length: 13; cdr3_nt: TGTGCCAGCGAGAGGGGACAGGACTATGGCTACACCTTC; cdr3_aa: CASERGQDYGYTF
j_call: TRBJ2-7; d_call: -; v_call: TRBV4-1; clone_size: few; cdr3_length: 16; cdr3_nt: TGCGCCAGCAGCCCCCTACCTTGGCAGGGGATCGACGAGCAGTACTTC; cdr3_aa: CASSPLPWQGIDEQYF
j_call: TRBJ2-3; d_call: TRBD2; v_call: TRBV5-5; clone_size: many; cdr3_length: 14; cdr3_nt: TGTGCCAGCAGCGGACTAGCTTCGGCAGATACGCAGTATTTT; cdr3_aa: CASSGLASADTQYF
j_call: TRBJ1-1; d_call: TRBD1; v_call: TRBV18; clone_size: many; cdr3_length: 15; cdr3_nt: TGTGCCAGCTCACCGGGACAGGTCTTAGAGACTGAAGCTTTCTTT; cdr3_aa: CASSPGQVLETEAFF
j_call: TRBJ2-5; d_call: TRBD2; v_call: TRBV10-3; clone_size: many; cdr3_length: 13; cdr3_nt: TGTGCCACACAGCGGGGGCTAGAAGAGACCCAGTACTTC; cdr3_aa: CATQRGLEETQYF
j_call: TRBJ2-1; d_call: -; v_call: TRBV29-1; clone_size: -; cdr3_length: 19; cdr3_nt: TGCAGCGCCACCGCAAATCTTCAGTCATGGGGAATCTCCTACAATGAGCAGTTCTTC; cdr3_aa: CSATANLQSWGISYNEQFF
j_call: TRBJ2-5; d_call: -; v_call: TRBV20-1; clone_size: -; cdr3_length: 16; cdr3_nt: TGCAGTGCTAGAGATATCCAGGGGATTGGTCAAGAGACCCAGTACTTC; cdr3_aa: CSARDIQGIGQETQYF
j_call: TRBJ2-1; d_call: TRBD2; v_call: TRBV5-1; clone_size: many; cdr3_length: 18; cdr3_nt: TGCGCCAGCAGCCCGTGGGGGGAAGCGGGAGTTTTATCCAATGAGCAGTTCTTC; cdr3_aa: CASSPWGEAGVLSNEQFF
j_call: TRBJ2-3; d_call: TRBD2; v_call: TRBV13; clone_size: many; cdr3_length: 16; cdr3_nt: TGTGCCAGCAGCTTAGAGGCGGGAGGGAGCGCAGATACGCAGTATTTT; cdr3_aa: CASSLEAGGSADTQYF
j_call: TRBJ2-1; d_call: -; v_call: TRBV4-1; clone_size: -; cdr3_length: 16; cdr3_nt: TGCGCCAGCAGCCAAGACGGTGCGAGCTCCTACAATGAGCAGTTCTTC; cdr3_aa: CASSQDGASSYNEQFF
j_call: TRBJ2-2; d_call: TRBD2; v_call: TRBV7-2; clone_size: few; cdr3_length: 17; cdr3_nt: TGTGCCAGCAGCAACTTAGCGGGAGGGCGTCCCACCGGGGAGCTGTTTTTT; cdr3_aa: CASSNLAGGRPTGELFF
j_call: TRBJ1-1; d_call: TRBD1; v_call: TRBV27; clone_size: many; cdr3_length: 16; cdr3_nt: TGTGCCAGCAGTTTACTTAACAGGGGCGGGGGGACTGAAGCTTTCTTT; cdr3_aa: CASSLLNRGGGTEAFF
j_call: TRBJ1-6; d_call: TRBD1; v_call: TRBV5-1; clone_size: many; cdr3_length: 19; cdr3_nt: TGCGCCAGCAGCTATCGGACAGGGAGTAGCGGTTCCTATAATTCACCCCTCCACTTT; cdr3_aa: CASSYRTGSSGSYNSPLHF
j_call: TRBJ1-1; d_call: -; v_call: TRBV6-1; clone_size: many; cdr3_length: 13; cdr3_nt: TGTGCCAGCAGTGAAACAGGGAACACTGAAGCTTTCTTT; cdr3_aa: CASSETGNTEAFF
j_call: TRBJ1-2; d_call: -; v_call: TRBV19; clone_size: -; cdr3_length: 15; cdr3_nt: TGTGCCAGTAGGAGTGCCGTCTGGGGTAACTATGGCTACACCTTC; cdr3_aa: CASRSAVWGNYGYTF
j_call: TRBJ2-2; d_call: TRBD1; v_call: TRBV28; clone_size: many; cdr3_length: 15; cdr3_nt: TGTGCCAGCAGTGCCCGGGACAGGGTGGCCGGGGAGCTGTTTTTT; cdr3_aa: CASSARDRVAGELFF
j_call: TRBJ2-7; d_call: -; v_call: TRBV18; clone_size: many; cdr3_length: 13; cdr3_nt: TGTGCCAGCTCACCATCCCAGGGATACGAGCAGTACTTC; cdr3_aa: CASSPSQGYEQYF
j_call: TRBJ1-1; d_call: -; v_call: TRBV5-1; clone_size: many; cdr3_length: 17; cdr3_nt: TGCGCCAGCAGCTTAGTTCCGGGACGATCCATGAACACTGAAGCTTTCTTT; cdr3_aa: CASSLVPGRSMNTEAFF
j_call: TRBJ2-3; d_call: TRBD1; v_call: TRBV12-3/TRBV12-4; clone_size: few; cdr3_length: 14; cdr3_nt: TGTGCCAGCAGTTTAAGGACAGGGCCAGATACGCAGTATTTT; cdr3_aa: CASSLRTGPDTQYF
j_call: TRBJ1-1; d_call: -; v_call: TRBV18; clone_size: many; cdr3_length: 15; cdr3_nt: TGTGCCAGCTCTCTCGCCGGCGGGTCCAACACTGAAGCTTTCTTT; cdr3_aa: CASSLAGGSNTEAFF
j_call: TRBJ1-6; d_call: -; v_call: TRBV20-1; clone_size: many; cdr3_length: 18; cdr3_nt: TGCAGTGCTCTCCGGGCTCATCCCACCTCACTGGCGGATTCACCCCTCCACTTT; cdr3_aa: CSALRAHPTSLADSPLHF
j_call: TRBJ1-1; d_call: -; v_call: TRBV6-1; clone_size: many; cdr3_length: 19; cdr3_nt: TGTGCCAGCAGTCGCTCCCAAATCCAGCGAAAGGGGAGAAACACTGAAGCTTTCTTT; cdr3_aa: CASSRSQIQRKGRNTEAFF
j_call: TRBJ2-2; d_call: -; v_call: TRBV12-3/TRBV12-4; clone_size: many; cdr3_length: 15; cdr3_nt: TGTGCCAGCAGTTTAGTCCTCGACCGGCCCGGGGAGCTGTTTTTT; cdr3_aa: CASSLVLDRPGELFF
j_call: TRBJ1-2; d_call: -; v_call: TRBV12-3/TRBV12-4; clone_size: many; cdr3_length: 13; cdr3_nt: TGTGCCAGCAGTTTTGGTTTAGGGGGAGGCTACACCTTC; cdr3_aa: CASSFGLGGGYTF
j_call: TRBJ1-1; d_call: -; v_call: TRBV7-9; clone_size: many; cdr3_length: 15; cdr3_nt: TGTGCCAGCAGCCATCAACCCGTTACGAACACTGAAGCTTTCTTT; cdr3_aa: CASSHQPVTNTEAFF
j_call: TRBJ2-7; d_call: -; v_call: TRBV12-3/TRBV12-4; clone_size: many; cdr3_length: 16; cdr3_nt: TGTGCCAGCAGCTTAGATTGGGCAGGGCAGGGTAGCGAGCAGTACTTC; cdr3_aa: CASSLDWAGQGSEQYF
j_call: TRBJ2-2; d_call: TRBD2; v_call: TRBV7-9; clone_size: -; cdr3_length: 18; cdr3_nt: TGTGCCAGCAGCTTAGGAACAGCGGGGGGGCGTCCCACCGGGGAGCTGTTTTTT; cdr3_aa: CASSLGTAGGRPTGELFF
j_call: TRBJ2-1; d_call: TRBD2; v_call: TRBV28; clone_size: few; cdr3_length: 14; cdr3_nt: TGTGCCAGCTGTAGAAGCGGGACCTACAATGAGCAGTTCTTC; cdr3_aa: CASCRSGTYNEQFF
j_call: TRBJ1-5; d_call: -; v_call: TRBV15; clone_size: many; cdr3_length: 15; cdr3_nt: TGTGCCACCAGCAGTCAGGGTCGGAGCAATCAGCCCCAGCATTTT; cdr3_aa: CATSSQGRSNQPQHF
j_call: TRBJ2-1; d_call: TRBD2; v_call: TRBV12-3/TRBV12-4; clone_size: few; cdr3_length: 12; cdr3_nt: TGTGCCAGCAGGGCGGGGGACAATGAGCAGTTCTTC; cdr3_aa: CASRAGDNEQFF
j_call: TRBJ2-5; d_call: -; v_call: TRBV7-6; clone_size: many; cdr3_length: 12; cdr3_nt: TGTGCCAGCAGCTTACTCGGGGGGACCCAGTACTTC; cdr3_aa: CASSLLGGTQYF
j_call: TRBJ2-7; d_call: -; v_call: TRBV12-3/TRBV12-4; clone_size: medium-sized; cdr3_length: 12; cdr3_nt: TGTGCCAGCAGTTCGACACCTTACGAGCAGTACTTC; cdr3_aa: CASSSTPYEQYF
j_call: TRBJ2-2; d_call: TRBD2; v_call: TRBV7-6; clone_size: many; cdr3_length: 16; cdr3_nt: TGTGCCAGCAGCTTAGAGCGGGGGGCCAACACCGGGGAGCTGTTTTTT; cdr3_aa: CASSLERGANTGELFF
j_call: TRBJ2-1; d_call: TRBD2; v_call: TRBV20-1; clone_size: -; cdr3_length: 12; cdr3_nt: TGCAGTGCCCTTAGCGGGAAGAATGAGCAGTTCTTC; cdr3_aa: CSALSGKNEQFF
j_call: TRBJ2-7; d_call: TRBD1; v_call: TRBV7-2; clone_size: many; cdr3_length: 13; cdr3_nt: TGTGCCAGCAGTTCCGGGACAGGGAACGAGCAGTACTTC; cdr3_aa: CASSSGTGNEQYF
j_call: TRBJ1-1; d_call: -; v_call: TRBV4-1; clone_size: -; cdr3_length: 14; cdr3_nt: TGCGCCAGCAGCCAAGATCCAGAGAAAACTGAAGCTTTCTTT; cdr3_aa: CASSQDPEKTEAFF
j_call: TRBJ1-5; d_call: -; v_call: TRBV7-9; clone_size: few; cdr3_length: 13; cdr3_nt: TGTGCCAGCAGCTTTGGGGAGACTCAGCCCCAGCATTTT; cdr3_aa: CASSFGETQPQHF
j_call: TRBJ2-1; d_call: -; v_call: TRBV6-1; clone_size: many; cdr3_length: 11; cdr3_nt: TGTGCCAGCACGGGTTACAATGAGCAGTTCTTC; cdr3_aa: CASTGYNEQFF
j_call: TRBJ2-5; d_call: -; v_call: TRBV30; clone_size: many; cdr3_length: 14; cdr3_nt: TGTGCCGCCAACCGCCGGGCGGGGGCGGAGACCCAGTACTTC; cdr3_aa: CAANRRAGAETQYF
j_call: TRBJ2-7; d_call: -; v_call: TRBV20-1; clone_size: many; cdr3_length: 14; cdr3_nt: TGCAGTGCTAGAGATCTCCAGTTAAACTACGAGCAGTACTTC; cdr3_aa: CSARDLQLNYEQYF
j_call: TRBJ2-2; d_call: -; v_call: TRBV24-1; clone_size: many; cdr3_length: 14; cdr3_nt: TGTGCCACCAGTGACCGTACAGGCACCGGGGAGCTGTTTTTT; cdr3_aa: CATSDRTGTGELFF
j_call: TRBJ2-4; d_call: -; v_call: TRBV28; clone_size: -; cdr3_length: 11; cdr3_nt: TGTGCCAGCAGTTTCCCTGGATCGGCGCTCTTC; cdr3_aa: CASSFPGSALF
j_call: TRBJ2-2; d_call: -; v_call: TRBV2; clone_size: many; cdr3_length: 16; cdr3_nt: TGTGCCAGCAGTCTATCGGGATTCTTGAACACCGGGGAGCTGTTTTTT; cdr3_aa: CASSLSGFLNTGELFF
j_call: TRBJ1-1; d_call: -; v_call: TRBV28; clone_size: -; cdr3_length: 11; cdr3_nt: TGTGCCAGCAGAATACGGGCTGAAGCTTTCTTT; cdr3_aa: CASRIRAEAFF
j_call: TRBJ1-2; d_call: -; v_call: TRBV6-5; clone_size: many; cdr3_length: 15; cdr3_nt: TGTGCCAGCAGTTACAACCGGAAGGGCAATTATGGCTACACCTTC; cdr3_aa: CASSYNRKGNYGYTF